A single sample gave rise to the 25 T cell receptor beta chains below, sequenced in a study of T cell responses to AZD1222 COVID-19 vaccine. Libraries were prepared by immunoSEQ multiplex PCR; TCRdb keeps only in-frame clonotypes and omits some of them. Altogether around 110,000 clones are present, 80% to 90% being singletons, with the ten largest covering about 10%. The input for sequencing was peripheral blood, taken on day 0 of AZD1222 vaccination. These receptors were obtained from an adult in good health.

The rearrangement joins TRBV7-3 to TRBJ2-6; 7 positions agree with TRBD1. V lost 4 bases, J lost 0 bases, and 9 bases stayed unmatched. This CDR3 comprises 18 residues. CDR1 is SGHTA and CDR2 is FQGTGA in the germline V gene. The CDR3 nucleotides are TGTGCCAGCAGCTCTCGGAGAGGGGGCTCCTCTGGGGCCAACGTCCTGACTTTC. Translation: CASSSRRGGSSGANVLTF.

The chain uses TRBV7-3 and TRBJ1-2, with 8 bases lining up with TRBD1. The ends lost 5 bases at V and 4 bases at J; junction bases unmatched: 12. CDR1 is SGHTA, CDR2 FQGTGA, per germline. CDR3 length: 16 amino acids. The CDR3 DNA reads as TGTGCCAGCAGCGACCACCCCCAGGGGGCTTCCTATGGCTACACCTTC. It is translated as CASSDHPQGASYGYTF.

The chain employs TRBV7-2 and TRBJ2-5; 15 bases align to TRBD2. Unmatched junction bases numbered 5, after V lost 4 bases and J lost 5 bases. Germline CDR1 SGHTA, CDR2 FQGNSA. The CDR3 runs 16 residues. CDR3 sequence (DNA): TGTGCCAGCAGCTATAGGACTAGCGGGGGGGCGGAGACCCAGTACTTC. It codes for CASSYRTSGGAETQYF.

V and J are TRBV2 and TRBJ1-6; 7 positions match TRBD1. There are 17 residues in the CDR3. The germline V gene has CDR1 SNHLY and CDR2 FYNNEI. The V gene end was trimmed by 8 bases and the J gene end by 6 bases; junction bases not matched to a gene: 16. The DNA for the CDR3 is TGTGCCAGCCGGGACCGACGACAGGGAGCAAGTAATTCACCCCTCCACTTT. This gives the protein CASRDRRQGASNSPLHF.

This CDR3 reads CASSGGQGLNYGYTF. Here the CDR3 DNA reads TGTGCCAGCAGCGGGGGACAGGGGCTGAACTATGGCTACACCTTC. V and J are TRBV27 and TRBJ1-2; 10 positions agree with TRBD1. With 6 bases clipped from V and 2 bases from J, the junction kept 6 bases outside the gene matches. The germline gives CDR1 MNHEY, CDR2 SMNVEV (reference sequence). This CDR3 comprises 15 residues.

The V call is TRBV6-5, the J call TRBJ2-7; D is unclear. Trimming removed 6 bases from V and 3 bases from J, with 15 bases in between. This CDR3 comprises 14 residues. CDR1 and CDR2 from the germline V gene are MNHEY and SVGAGI. CDR3 sequence: CASRLVLASYEQYF. For the CDR3, the DNA is TGTGCCAGCAGATTGGTCCTGGCGAGCTACGAGCAGTACTTC.

V and J are TRBV15 and TRBJ2-7; D is perhaps TRBD2 (5 bases). The V end was cut by 3 bases, the J end by 5 bases, with 20 bases between. The germline V gene has CDR1 LNHNV and CDR2 YYDKDF (reference sequence). CDR3 length: 16 residues. In nucleotides, the CDR3 is TGTGCCACCAGCAGGGTACCGGGCCAGACTAACCACGAGCAGTACTTC. Residues: CATSRVPGQTNHEQYF. Full variable domain (remainder filled in from reference TRBV15 and TRBJ2-7): DAMVIQNPRYQVTQFGKPVTLSCSQTLNHNVMYWYQQKSSQAPKLLFHYYDKDFNNEADTPDNFQSRRPNTSFCFLDIRSPGLGDTAMYLCATSRVPGQTNHEQYFGPGTRLTVT.

The chain joins TRBV7-9 to TRBJ1-3; no clear D gene. The CDR3 is 15 residues long. Germline CDR1 reads SEHNR; CDR2 reads FQNEAQ (reference sequence). V was pared by 4 bases and J by 0 bases, with 10 bases between. The CDR3 region has the DNA TGTGCCAGCAGCTCCGGACGAAGCTCTGGAAACACCATATATTTT. Its translation is CASSSGRSSGNTIYF.

This clone was seen once. The chain recombines TRBV6-2 or TRBV6-3 with TRBJ2-1; D may be TRBD2 (5 bases). This CDR3 is built from 14 residues. Trimming shortened V by 5 bases and J by 5 bases, and 13 bases separated the two germline ends. CDR1 is MNHEY and CDR2 is SVGEGT in the germline V gene. The chain's CDR3 is CASSTRTGNNEQFF. CDR3 sequence (DNA): TGTGCCAGCAGTACCCGGACTGGCAACAATGAGCAGTTCTTC.

V and J are TRBV3-1 (or the pseudogene TRBV3-2) and TRBJ2-7, with D maybe TRBD2 (5 bases). Trimming cost V 0 bases and J 0 bases, with 9 bases left between them. This CDR3 contains 15 residues. The V gene's germline CDR1 is LGHDT and CDR2 YNNKEL (reference sequence). The DNA for the CDR3 is TGTGCCAGCAGCCAAGAACGAGCGGTCTCCTACGAGCAGTACTTC. Residues: CASSQERAVSYEQYF.

The V call is TRBV29-1, the J call TRBJ1-1; 7 nucleotides align to TRBD1. Germline loops: CDR1 SQVTM, CDR2 ANQGSEA. CDR3 length: 12 amino acids. V lost 7 bases and J lost 1; bases outside the gene matches: 3. The DNA of the CDR3 is TGCAGCGGAGCAGGGGGGAACACTGAAGCTTTCTTT. Its translation: CSGAGGNTEAFF.

This rearrangement joins TRBV19 to TRBJ1-6; D is uncertain. This CDR3 has 14 amino acids. Trimming removed 5 bases at V and 7 bases at J, with 12 bases between. The germline CDR1 and CDR2 sequences are LNHDA and SQIVND (reference sequence). The CDR3 loop reads CASSPGGINSPLHF. In DNA form, the CDR3 reads TGTGCCAGTAGTCCAGGAGGGATAAATTCACCCCTCCACTTT. Full variable domain (remainder filled in from reference TRBV19 and TRBJ1-6): DGGITQSPKYLFRKEGQNVTLSCEQNLNHDAMYWYRQDPGQGLRLIYYSQIVNDFQKGDIAEGYSVSREKKESFPLTVTSAQKNPTAFYLCASSPGGINSPLHFGNGTRLTVT.

This chain joins TRBV11-2 and TRBJ2-1, with 8 bases that match TRBD1. The length of the CDR3 is 19 residues. Germline values: CDR1 SGHAT, CDR2 FQNNGV. Trimming at V came to 5 bases and at J to 3 bases, leaving 18 bases not matched to a gene. CDR3 nucleotide sequence: TGTGCCAGCAGCCCCGTTTGGCAGGGGGCTCAAGATTTCTACAATGAGCAGTTCTTC. It yields the protein CASSPVWQGAQDFYNEQFF.

The rearrangement uses TRBV6-2 or TRBV6-3 and TRBJ2-1; possibly TRBD1 for D (5 bases). The length of the CDR3 is 14 residues. V dropped 2 bases and J dropped 4 bases, with 9 bases sitting between them. The germline V gene encodes CDR1 MNHEY and CDR2 SVGEGT. In DNA form, the CDR3 reads TGTGCCAGCAGTTACCTGACAGCTTACAATGAGCAGTTCTTC. It is translated as CASSYLTAYNEQFF.

The chain joins TRBV6-2 or TRBV6-3 to TRBJ1-5; D is possibly TRBD1 (5 bases). The germline V gene has CDR1 MNHEY and CDR2 SVGEGT. Trimming left V 4 bases short and J 0 bases short, with 10 bases between. This CDR3 is built from 15 residues. The DNA for the CDR3 is TGTGCCAGCAGTTCTCCAGGGTATAGCAATCAGCCCCAGCATTTT. Translated: CASSSPGYSNQPQHF.

The chain recombines TRBV7-9 with TRBJ1-2, with D unclear. V shed 3 bases and J shed 8 bases, with 7 bases lying between them. The CDR3 runs 11 residues. Germline V lookup: CDR1 SEHNR, CDR2 FQNEAQ (reference sequence). The CDR3 DNA is TGTGCCAGCAGCTTGCTGGGGGGCTACACCTTC. Translated, it gives CASSLLGGYTF. Looking up the rest from reference TRBV7-9 and TRBJ1-2 gives the full variable domain: DTGVSQNPRHKITKRGQNVTFRCDPISEHNRLYWYRQTLGQGPEFLTYFQNEAQLEKSRLLSDRFSAERPKGSFSTLEIQRTEQGDSAMYLCASSLLGGYTFGSGTRLTVV.

V usage is TRBV12-3 or TRBV12-4 and J usage is TRBJ2-1, with D tentatively TRBD2 (5 bases). The length of the CDR3 is 12 residues. V dropped 3 bases and J dropped 7 bases, with 7 bases sitting between them. The CDR3 DNA reads as TGTGCCAGCAGTTTCGGGGTAAATGAGCAGTTCTTC. Protein sequence: CASSFGVNEQFF.

The rearrangement links TRBV7-9 to TRBJ1-2; D possibly corresponds to TRBD1 (6 bases). V gave up 5 bases and J gave up 4 bases, with 17 bases separating them. The CDR3 runs 15 residues. Germline CDR1 and CDR2: SEHNR and FQNEAQ (reference sequence). The CDR3 is CASSPQGRGGYGYTF. The CDR3 nucleotides read TGTGCCAGCAGCCCCCAAGGGAGGGGGGGCTATGGCTACACCTTC. Full variable domain (missing parts from reference TRBV7-9 and TRBJ1-2): DTGVSQNPRHKITKRGQNVTFRCDPISEHNRLYWYRQTLGQGPEFLTYFQNEAQLEKSRLLSDRFSAERPKGSFSTLEIQRTEQGDSAMYLCASSPQGRGGYGYTFGSGTRLTVV.

The rearrangement uses TRBV7-2 and TRBJ1-5; tentative D call: TRBD1 (6 bases). V was clipped by 5 bases and J by 12 bases, with 17 bases between them. This CDR3 is 13 amino acids long. Germline CDR1 reads SGHTA; CDR2 reads FQGNSA. Written as DNA, the CDR3 is TGTGCCAGCAGCCGAGAGGGGGGTCGGCTCCAGCATTTT. It is translated as CASSREGGRLQHF.

This sequence joins TRBV7-9 and TRBJ1-2, with D uncertain. CDR1 and CDR2 (germline): SEHNR, FQNEAQ (reference sequence). V was shortened by 1 base and J by 8 bases, with 14 bases between the two germline ends. This CDR3 is built from 14 residues. The CDR3 is CASSLGSESGGYTF. CDR3 DNA: TGTGCCAGCAGCTTAGGATCAGAATCTGGCGGCTACACCTTC.

This rearrangement joins TRBV19 to TRBJ2-2, with TRBD2 matching 12 bases. The CDR3 is 17 amino acids. Trimming took 1 base from V and 4 from J; bases not matched to a gene: 4. The germline V gene encodes CDR1 LNHDA and CDR2 SQIVND (reference sequence). The CDR3 is CASSIAQLAGGTGELFF. In nucleotides, the CDR3 is TGTGCCAGTAGTATAGCGCAACTAGCGGGAGGCACCGGGGAGCTGTTTTTT. The whole variable domain, remainder taken from reference TRBV19 and TRBJ2-2, is DGGITQSPKYLFRKEGQNVTLSCEQNLNHDAMYWYRQDPGQGLRLIYYSQIVNDFQKGDIAEGYSVSREKKESFPLTVTSAQKNPTAFYLCASSIAQLAGGTGELFFGEGSRLTVL.

The rearrangement uses TRBV24-1 and TRBJ2-7, with 12 bases that match TRBD1. The CDR3 sequence is 16 residues long. Germline CDR1 and CDR2: KGHDR and SFDVKD. V shed 2 bases, J shed 2 bases, and the junction held 3 bases outside the gene matches. The CDR3 sequence is CATSDWDRGLPYEQYF. The CDR3 DNA is TGTGCCACCAGTGATTGGGACAGGGGGCTACCCTACGAGCAGTACTTC.

This chain connects TRBV4-3 to TRBJ2-7, with TRBD2 matching 11 bases. This CDR3 is 19 amino acids long. Germline loops: CDR1 LGHNA, CDR2 YSLEER. The V gene end was trimmed by 1 base and the J gene end by 0 bases; junction bases not matched to a gene: 11. CDR3: CASSQVVLAGGPSSYEQYF. The CDR3 DNA is TGCGCCAGCAGCCAAGTAGTTCTAGCGGGGGGCCCGAGCTCCTACGAGCAGTACTTC.

V and J are TRBV30 and TRBJ1-1; D gene ambiguous. Germline CDR1 reads GTSNPN; CDR2 reads SVGIG (reference sequence). V was trimmed by 2 bases and J by 1 base, leaving 11 bases between them. CDR3 length: 14 amino acids. The CDR3 region is CAWSLTVTNTEAFF. For the CDR3, the DNA is TGTGCCTGGAGTCTCACAGTTACGAACACTGAAGCTTTCTTT.

The CDR3 loop is CASSTSVNEQFF. CDR3 in DNA: TGTGCCAGCAGTACTAGCGTGAATGAGCAGTTCTTC. The chain carries TRBV2 and TRBJ2-1, with 7 nucleotides matching TRBD2. The CDR3 loop spans 12 amino acids. V shed 5 bases and J 7 bases; nucleotides not matched to a gene: 2. CDR1 SNHLY and CDR2 FYNNEI come from the germline V gene.